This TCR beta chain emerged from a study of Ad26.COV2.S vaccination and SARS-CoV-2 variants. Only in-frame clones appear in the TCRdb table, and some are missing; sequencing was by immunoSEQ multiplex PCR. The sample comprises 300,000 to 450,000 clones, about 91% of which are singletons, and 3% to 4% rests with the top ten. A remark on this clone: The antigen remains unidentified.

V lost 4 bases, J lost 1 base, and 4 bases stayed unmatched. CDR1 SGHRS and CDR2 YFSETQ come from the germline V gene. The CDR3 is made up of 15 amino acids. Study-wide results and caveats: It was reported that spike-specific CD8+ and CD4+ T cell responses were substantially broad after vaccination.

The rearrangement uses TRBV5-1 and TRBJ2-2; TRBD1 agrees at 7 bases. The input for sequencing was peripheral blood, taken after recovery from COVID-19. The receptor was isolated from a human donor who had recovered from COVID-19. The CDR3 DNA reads TGCGCCAGCAGCACGGGACAGTTGAACACCGGGGAGCTGTTTTTT. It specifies CASSTGQLNTGELFF.